This passage covers 18 T cell receptor beta chains from one sample sequenced in a study of cytomegalovirus exposure and HLA in healthy donors. The PCR was carried out with 60 Vbeta primers and 13 Jbeta primers. This table comes from immunoSEQ multiplex PCR, and its TCRdb copy is limited to in-frame clones, with some not included. The sample table includes 25,000 to 30,000 clones. The sample comprised PBMCs. Receptor source: a man aged 30 to 39 in good health and CMV-seronegative.

J is TRBJ2-7 and V is TRBV25-1; no firm D call. Germline V lookup: CDR1 MGHDK, CDR2 SYGVNS. The V and J ends lost 5 bases and 4 bases respectively, with 6 bases between them. The CDR3 length is 11 residues. DNA for the CDR3: TGTGCCAGCAGTCTAGGATACGAGCAGTACTTC. Translated, it gives CASSLGYEQYF.

The chain links TRBV4-3 to TRBJ1-2, with 7 nucleotides matching TRBD1. CDR3 length: 13 amino acids. V shed 4 bases, J shed 6 bases, and the junction held 5 bases outside the gene matches. Germline lookup yields CDR1 LGHNA and CDR2 YSLEER. CDR3 loop: CASSRQGSDGYTF. CDR3 in DNA: TGCGCCAGCAGCCGACAGGGATCGGATGGCTACACCTTC.

The chain combines TRBV9 with TRBJ2-1; 14 bases fit TRBD2. Germline V gene sequence: CDR1 SGDLS, CDR2 YYNGEE. The CDR3 contains 16 residues. The V segment lost 3 bases and the J segment 9 bases; nucleotides outside the gene matches: 8. CDR3 in amino acids: CASSEGLAGGEIEQFF. The CDR3 coding sequence is TGTGCCAGCAGCGAAGGACTAGCGGGAGGAGAAATTGAGCAGTTCTTC.

The CDR3 loop is CASTPGHLNTEAFF. DNA for the CDR3: TGCGCCAGCACCCCGGGACACTTGAACACTGAAGCTTTCTTT. This chain joins TRBV5-1 and TRBJ1-1; D is possibly TRBD1 (6 bases). V was shortened by 6 bases and J by 0 bases, with 12 bases between the two germline ends. The CDR3 length is 14 residues. CDR1 SGHRS and CDR2 YFSETQ come from the germline V gene.

The chain combines TRBV27 with TRBJ1-6, with 8 nucleotides matching TRBD1. The CDR3 length is 16 residues. Looked up from germline, CDR1 is MNHEY and CDR2 is SMNVEV (reference sequence). Trimming at V came to 2 bases and at J to 8 bases, leaving 8 bases not matched to a gene. In DNA form, the CDR3 reads TGTGCCAGCAGTTTAATCTCAGGGGGCGTTGATTCACCCCTCCACTTT. It specifies CASSLISGGVDSPLHF.

The chain uses TRBV2 and TRBJ2-7, with a weak D call TRBD2 (7 bases). The V gene's germline CDR1 is SNHLY and CDR2 FYNNEI. CDR3 size: 14 residues. The V end was cut by 6 bases, the J end by 3 bases, with 15 bases between. This CDR3 is CASRGGRGNYEQYF. The CDR3 bases are TGTGCCAGCAGAGGGGGGCGGGGGAACTACGAGCAGTACTTC.

The rearrangement links TRBV9 to TRBJ2-5, with D possibly matching TRBD2 (6 bases). Trimming pared 0 bases from V and 2 bases from J, leaving 14 bases between. The CDR3 spans 16 residues. The germline V gene has CDR1 SGDLS and CDR2 YYNGEE. CDR3 DNA sequence: TGTGCCAGCAGCGTAGCTTTGACTAGTCGACAAGAGACCCAGTACTTC. It is translated as CASSVALTSRQETQYF.

CDR3 nucleotides: TGTGCCAGCAACGTTGTGAGCTTAGGCACAGATACGCAGTATTTT. Translated: CASNVVSLGTDTQYF. V usage is TRBV7-9 and J usage is TRBJ2-3; D is unclear. V was pared by 7 bases and J by 1 base, with 15 bases between. Per the germline V gene, CDR1 is SEHNR and CDR2 is FQNEAQ (reference sequence). The CDR3 spans 15 residues. Drawing the rest from reference TRBV7-9 and TRBJ2-3, the complete variable domain is DTGVSQNPRHKITKRGQNVTFRCDPISEHNRLYWYRQTLGQGPEFLTYFQNEAQLEKSRLLSDRFSAERPKGSFSTLEIQRTEQGDSAMYLCASNVVSLGTDTQYFGPGTRLTVL.

This sequence joins TRBV5-4 and TRBJ2-5; the match to TRBD2 covers 8 bases. Germline CDR1 is SGHNT and CDR2 is YYREEE (reference sequence). This CDR3 region has 14 residues. V gave up 4 bases and J gave up 3 bases; unmatched junction bases: 5. The CDR3 here is CASSVLADKETQYF. CDR3 coding DNA: TGTGCCAGCAGCGTACTAGCGGATAAAGAGACCCAGTACTTC.

The V and J genes are TRBV7-6 and TRBJ1-1, with D possibly being TRBD1 (6 bases). Germline loops: CDR1 SGHVS, CDR2 FNYEAQ. V was clipped by 5 bases and J by 3 bases, with 13 bases between them. The CDR3 contains 14 residues. The CDR3, as DNA: TGTGCCAGCAGCATTTGGGAGGGGGACACTGAAGCTTTCTTT. Encoded protein: CASSIWEGDTEAFF. Full variable domain (rest looked up from reference TRBV7-6 and TRBJ1-1): GAGVSQSPRYKVTKRGQDVALRCDPISGHVSLYWYRQALGQGPEFLTYFNYEAQQDKSGLPNDRFSAERPEGSISTLTIQRTEQRDSAMYRCASSIWEGDTEAFFGQGTRLTVV.

The V gene is TRBV28, the J gene TRBJ1-3, with a possible D match to TRBD1 (6 bases). The V and J ends lost 6 bases and 4 bases respectively, with 19 bases between them. The CDR3 spans 16 residues. CDR1 is MDHEN, CDR2 SYDVKM, per germline. CDR3 in amino acids: CASRQTGYMGGNTIYF. In DNA, the CDR3 is TGTGCCAGCAGACAAACAGGGTATATGGGCGGAAACACCATATATTTT.

The rearrangement links TRBV5-6 to TRBJ2-1; TRBD2 aligns across 8 bases. The CDR3 totals 13 residues. Germline V gene sequence: CDR1 SGHDT, CDR2 YYEEEE. With V trimmed by 1 base and J by 9 bases, 3 bases remained unmatched. The CDR3 region has the DNA TGTGCCAGCAGCTTGTCGGGGGGGGGTGAGCAGTTCTTC. This encodes CASSLSGGGEQFF.

This chain links TRBV7-9 with TRBJ2-7, with D tentatively TRBD2 (5 bases). The CDR3 is 12 amino acids. Trimming removed 6 bases at V and 3 bases at J, with 9 bases between. Germline-derived CDR1 and CDR2 are SEHNR and FQNEAQ (reference sequence). CDR3 DNA sequence: TGTGCCAGCAGAGGAGGATACTACGAGCAGTACTTC. Translating it yields CASRGGYYEQYF. The full variable domain, completed using reference TRBV7-9 and TRBJ2-7, is DTGVSQNPRHKITKRGQNVTFRCDPISEHNRLYWYRQTLGQGPEFLTYFQNEAQLEKSRLLSDRFSAERPKGSFSTLEIQRTEQGDSAMYLCASRGGYYEQYFGPGTRLTVT.

The rearrangement links TRBV5-1 to TRBJ2-3; 9 nucleotides line up with TRBD1. V gave up 4 bases and J gave up 4 bases; unmatched junction bases: 10. The CDR3 loop spans 16 amino acids. CDR1 and CDR2 from the germline V gene are SGHRS and YFSETQ. The CDR3, as DNA: TGCGCCAGCAGCCGGACAGGGGCGGTTCCTTCAGATACGCAGTATTTT. As protein: CASSRTGAVPSDTQYF.

V gene TRBV18 combines with J gene TRBJ2-1; 10 positions match TRBD2. In germline, CDR1 is KGHSH, CDR2 LQKENI. CDR3 length: 17 amino acids. The J segment lost 7 bases and the V segment lost 5 bases, leaving 14 bases of the junction unmatched. The CDR3 DNA is TGTGCCAGCTCATCCCTAGCGGGAGTGCTCGGGGAGAATGAGCAGTTCTTC. Its protein is CASSSLAGVLGENEQFF.

This rearrangement joins TRBV5-5 to TRBJ1-2; D is unclear. Germline V gives CDR1 SGHKS, CDR2 YYEKEE (reference sequence). The CDR3 sequence is 18 residues long. V lost 1 base and J lost 8, with 27 bases in between. The CDR3 spells CASSLQLQAHARPLGYTF. CDR3 DNA sequence: TGTGCCAGCAGCTTGCAGCTTCAGGCCCACGCGCGACCATTGGGCTACACCTTC.

This rearrangement joins TRBV5-6 to TRBJ1-2, with TRBD1 matching over 10 bases. The CDR3 spans 16 residues. Germline trimming cut 5 bases from V and 5 bases from J; bases unmatched to any gene: 12. Germline V gives CDR1 SGHDT, CDR2 YYEEEE. The CDR3 nucleotides are TGTGCCAGCAGTTCCGGGACAGGGGTCTTGTTTTATGGCTACACCTTC. Residues: CASSSGTGVLFYGYTF.

This rearrangement joins TRBV10-3 to TRBJ2-5; D may be TRBD1 (6 bases). The V and J ends lost 6 bases and 2 bases respectively, with 13 bases between them. This CDR3 has 14 amino acids. Looked up from germline, CDR1 is ENHRY and CDR2 is SYGVKD. DNA for the CDR3: TGTGCCATCAGCCGGGACACCTCACAAGAGACCCAGTACTTC. Translating it yields CAISRDTSQETQYF.